This T cell receptor (beta chain) was identified in a study of blood T cell repertoires in COVID-19. Study at large: Samples taken during acute and convalescent COVID-19 were collected in the United States, Italy and Spain. In each case, the material was cDNA or gDNA derived from T cells, B-cell-depleted T cells, or PBMCs.

TCRdb's table, derived via immunoSEQ multiplex PCR, lists solely in-frame clones and lacks some. This sample has approximately 91,000 clones; 80% occur once, and the top ten carry around 19%. The CDR3 runs to 13 residues. J gave up 4 bases and V 4 bases, and 2 bases lay outside the gene matches. Germline V gene sequence: CDR1 SGHDT, CDR2 YYEEEE. This sequence originates from a human donor in a cohort sampled during active COVID-19. The chain combines TRBV5-6 with TRBJ1-5; 7 nucleotides match TRBD1. The specimen was peripheral blood. CDR3 sequence (DNA): TGTGCCAGCAGCAGGGGACAGAATCAGCCCCAGCATTTT. Translated: CASSRGQNQPQHF.